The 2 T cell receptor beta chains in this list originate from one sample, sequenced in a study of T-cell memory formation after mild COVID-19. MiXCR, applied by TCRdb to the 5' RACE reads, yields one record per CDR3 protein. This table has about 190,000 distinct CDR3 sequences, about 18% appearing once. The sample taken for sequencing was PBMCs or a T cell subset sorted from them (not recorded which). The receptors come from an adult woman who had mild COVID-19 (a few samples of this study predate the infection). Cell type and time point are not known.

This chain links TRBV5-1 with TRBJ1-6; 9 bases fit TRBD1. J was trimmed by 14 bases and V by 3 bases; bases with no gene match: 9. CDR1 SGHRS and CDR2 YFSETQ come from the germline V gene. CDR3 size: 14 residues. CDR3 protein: CASSSLPGQGSLHF. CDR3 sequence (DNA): TGCGCCAGCAGCTCGCTTCCGGGACAGGGATCCCTCCACTTT.

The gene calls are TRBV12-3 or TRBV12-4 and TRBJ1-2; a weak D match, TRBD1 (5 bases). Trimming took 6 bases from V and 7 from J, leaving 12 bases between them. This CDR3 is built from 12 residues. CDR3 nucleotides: TGTGCCAGCAGCCACGGGACCGGTGGCTACACCTTC. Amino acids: CASSHGTGGYTF.